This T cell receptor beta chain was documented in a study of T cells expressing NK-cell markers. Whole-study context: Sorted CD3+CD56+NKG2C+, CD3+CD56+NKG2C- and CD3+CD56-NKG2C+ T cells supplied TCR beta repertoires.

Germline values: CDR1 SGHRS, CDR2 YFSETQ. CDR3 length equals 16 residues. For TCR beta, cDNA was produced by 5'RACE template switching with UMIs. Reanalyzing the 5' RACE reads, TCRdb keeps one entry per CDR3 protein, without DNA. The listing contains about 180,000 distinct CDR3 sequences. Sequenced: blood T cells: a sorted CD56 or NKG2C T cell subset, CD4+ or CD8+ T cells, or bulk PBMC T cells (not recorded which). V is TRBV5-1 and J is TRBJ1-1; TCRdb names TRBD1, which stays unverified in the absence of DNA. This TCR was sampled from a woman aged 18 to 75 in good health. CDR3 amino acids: CASSPGWARENTEAFF.